Listed here are 22 T cell receptor beta chains from one sample, sequenced in a study of shared clonotypes between healthy human individuals (dated by TCRdb to the early 2020s). Libraries were constructed by the immunoSEQ multiplex PCR assay. TCRdb retrieved this table from immuneACCESS and kept in-frame rearrangements only. Not all clones are present; in checked studies, unresolved V genes account for under half, and no reason is known for the remainder. For this sample there are roughly 450,000 clones; 75% to 85% appear just once. The ten largest account for approximately 13% of the sample. The sample consisted of PBMCs. Receptors originate from a woman between 40 and 50 years old in good health. Some clones in this sample may be carry-over from other donors' samples.

This clone appeared a single time. The chain employs TRBV9 and TRBJ2-1; the match to TRBD2 covers 9 bases. In germline, CDR1 is SGDLS, CDR2 YYNGEE. The CDR3 extends over 16 amino acids. After removal of 0 bases from V and 5 bases from J, the junction contained 6 bases not matched to a gene. CDR3 bases: TGTGCCAGCAGCGTAGGAGTGACTAGCGGTGACAATGAGCAGTTCTTC. It encodes CASSVGVTSGDNEQFF.

The chain employs TRBV7-9 and TRBJ2-2; 14 bases line up with TRBD2. V lost 5 bases, J lost 6 bases, and 2 bases stayed unmatched. The CDR3 is 15 residues long. CDR1 and CDR2 from the germline V gene are SEHNR and FQNEAQ (reference sequence). CDR3 DNA: TGTGCCAGCAGCCCGACTAGCGGGAGGGCCGGGGAGCTGTTTTTT. It encodes CASSPTSGRAGELFF.

This clone appeared a few times. The J gene is TRBJ2-7, the V gene TRBV27, with 10 bases that match TRBD1. The V and J ends lost 6 bases and 4 bases, in that order; junction bases with no gene match: 3. The CDR3 length is 13 residues. Germline V gives CDR1 MNHEY, CDR2 SMNVEV (reference sequence). CDR3 sequence reads: CASSRQGAYEQYF. The CDR3 DNA sequence: TGTGCCAGCAGCCGACAGGGGGCGTACGAGCAGTACTTC.

This clone was seen ten or more times. This chain links TRBV25-1 with TRBJ2-1; the D is unclear. Per the germline V gene, CDR1 is MGHDK and CDR2 is SYGVNS. This CDR3 is 13 amino acids long. V lost 7 bases to trimming and J lost 4 bases, with 11 bases between them. The CDR3: CASTEWGYNEQFF. The CDR3 nucleotides are TGTGCCAGCACCGAGTGGGGTTACAATGAGCAGTTCTTC. Complete variable domain (other parts from reference TRBV25-1 and TRBJ2-1): EADIYQTPRYLVIGTGKKITLECSQTMGHDKMYWYQQDPGMELHLIHYSYGVNSTEKGDLSSESTVSRIRTEHFPLTLESARPSHTSQYLCASTEWGYNEQFFGPGTRLTVL.

The chain uses TRBV5-1 and TRBJ1-1; D is possibly TRBD1 (5 bases). Germline V gene data show CDR1 as SGHRS and CDR2 as YFSETQ. V lost 4 bases and J 1 base, leaving 8 bases between the germline ends. The CDR3 runs 13 residues. The CDR3 reads CASSVGQNTEAFF. CDR3 nucleotides: TGCGCCAGCAGCGTTGGACAGAACACTGAAGCTTTCTTT.

The rearrangement uses TRBV28 and TRBJ2-1; the match to TRBD1 covers 8 bases. The V gene's germline CDR1 is MDHEN and CDR2 SYDVKM. V gave up 5 bases and J gave up 11 bases; unmatched junction bases: 11. The CDR3 is made up of 14 amino acids. The CDR3 protein is CASSTWTGNGKQFF. In DNA form, the CDR3 reads TGTGCCAGCAGTACCTGGACAGGGAACGGGAAGCAGTTCTTC.

V and J are TRBV7-2 and TRBJ2-2; D uncertain. Per the germline V gene, CDR1 is SGHTA and CDR2 is FQGNSA. The length of the CDR3 is 13 residues. V lost 3 bases to trimming and J lost 9 bases, with 11 bases between them. CDR3 bases: TGTGCCAGCAGCTTTGATTATACGAGGGAGCTGTTTTTT. Protein sequence: CASSFDYTRELFF.

The chain is built from TRBV6-1 and TRBJ2-6; either TRBD1 or TRBD2 may supply D (5 bases each). V was cut by 1 base and J by 4 bases, with 11 bases left in between. Germline lookup yields CDR1 MNHNS and CDR2 SASEGT. The CDR3 spans 16 residues. CDR3 nucleotide sequence: TGTGCCAGCAGTGAAGGGCGAGGGACCGGGGCCAACGTCCTGACTTTC. This gives the protein CASSEGRGTGANVLTF.

The genes are TRBV10-3 and TRBJ1-1; D gene ambiguous. The CDR3 totals 12 residues. Germline CDR1 ENHRY, CDR2 SYGVKD. V was clipped by 0 bases and J by 7 bases, with 6 bases between them. This CDR3 is CAISESGGEAFF. DNA for the CDR3: TGTGCCATCAGTGAGTCTGGAGGTGAAGCTTTCTTT.

This clone was seen a handful of times. This sequence joins TRBV28 and TRBJ2-7, with TRBD1 identical over 8 bases. The J segment lost 1 base and the V segment lost 5 bases, leaving 7 bases of the junction unmatched. CDR1 is MDHEN and CDR2 is SYDVKM in the germline V gene. The CDR3 contains 15 residues. This chain's CDR3 is CASSKPGTGSYEQYF. The CDR3 DNA is TGTGCCAGCAGTAAACCCGGGACAGGTTCCTACGAGCAGTACTTC.

This clone appeared many times. V usage is TRBV19 and J usage is TRBJ1-4; 10 bases fit TRBD1. The J segment lost 0 bases and the V segment lost 3 bases, leaving 10 bases of the junction unmatched. CDR3 length: 19 residues. Germline-derived CDR1 and CDR2 are LNHDA and SQIVND (reference sequence). The CDR3 loop reads CASSISRDRGHATNEKLFF. CDR3 DNA sequence: TGTGCCAGTAGTATTAGCCGGGACAGGGGCCACGCAACTAATGAAAAACTGTTTTTT.

This chain connects TRBV6-1 to TRBJ2-5; D possibly matches TRBD1 or TRBD2 (5 bases each). The tail of the sequence fits TRBJ2-7 better, so the J call may be wrong. CDR3 length: 15 amino acids. The germline V gene has CDR1 MNHNS and CDR2 SASEGT. CDR3 DNA sequence: TGTGCCAGCAGTAACCCTCGGGACGGTCCCTACGAGCAGTACTTC. It specifies CASSNPRDGPYEQYF.

The rearrangement uses TRBV28 and TRBJ1-4; 8 nucleotides line up with TRBD1. Germline assignment: CDR1 MDHEN and CDR2 SYDVKM. With 6 bases clipped from V and 6 bases from J, the junction kept 6 bases outside the gene matches. The CDR3 totals 14 residues. The CDR3 DNA reads TGTGCCAGCAGACTACAGGGGGACGATGAAAAACTGTTTTTT. Translating gives CASRLQGDDEKLFF.

The rearrangement joins TRBV7-3 to TRBJ1-1; D not resolved. Germline V gives CDR1 SGHTA, CDR2 FQGTGA. CDR3 length equals 14 residues. V was shortened by 1 base and J by 2 bases, with 8 bases between the two germline ends. CDR3 protein: CASSLSAGNTEAFF. As DNA, the CDR3 is TGTGCCAGCAGCTTAAGTGCCGGAAACACTGAAGCTTTCTTT.

The V call is TRBV28, the J call TRBJ1-3; D call uncertain. The V gene's germline CDR1 is MDHEN and CDR2 SYDVKM. There are 12 residues in the CDR3. V was trimmed by 7 bases and J by 2 bases, leaving 6 bases between them. CDR3: CASTPAGNTIYF. In nucleotides, the CDR3 is TGTGCCAGCACCCCAGCTGGAAACACCATATATTTT.

This clone was detected only once. V gene TRBV7-8 combines with J gene TRBJ2-5, with 10 bases matching TRBD2. CDR3 length: 16 amino acids. V dropped 4 bases and J dropped 5; count of bases not matched to a gene: 10. In germline, CDR1 is SGHVS, CDR2 FQNEAQ. The CDR3 reads CASSSLAGVFEETQYF. The CDR3 DNA follows: TGTGCCAGCAGCTCTCTAGCGGGAGTTTTCGAGGAGACCCAGTACTTC.

This clone was observed once. The chain recombines TRBV5-1 with TRBJ1-2, with D uncertain. The CDR3 is 12 residues long. CDR1 is SGHRS, CDR2 YFSETQ, per germline. The V gene lost 2 bases and the J gene lost 4 bases, with 6 bases spanning the gap. CDR3 amino acids: CASSLDVYGYTF. The CDR3 nucleotides read TGCGCCAGCAGCTTAGATGTCTATGGCTACACCTTC.

This clone was recorded only once. The J gene is TRBJ1-1, the V gene TRBV15, with 9 bases lining up with TRBD1. Germline values: CDR1 LNHNV, CDR2 YYDKDF (reference sequence). This CDR3 is built from 15 residues. V gave up 2 bases and J gave up 1 base; unmatched junction bases: 2. CDR3 DNA sequence: TGTGCCACCAGCAGAATGACAGGGGGGAACACTGAAGCTTTCTTT. It codes for CATSRMTGGNTEAFF.

The chain links TRBV11-2 to TRBJ2-7, with TRBD2 as a possible D gene (6 bases). The V and J ends lost 0 bases and 1 base respectively, with 25 bases between them. CDR3 length equals 20 residues. Germline CDR1 is SGHAT and CDR2 is FQNNGV. DNA for the CDR3: TGTGCCAGCAGCTTAGAGGGGTTCGTGTGGGGGACTTTAGGGTCCTACGAGCAGTACTTC. It codes for CASSLEGFVWGTLGSYEQYF.

The chain combines TRBV5-1 with TRBJ2-3; D is undetermined. Germline V gene sequence: CDR1 SGHRS, CDR2 YFSETQ. CDR3 length equals 14 residues. V was cut by 5 bases and J by 5 bases, with 15 bases left in between. The CDR3 loop is CASRYLGTKDTQYF. The CDR3 DNA is TGCGCCAGCAGGTATTTGGGAACCAAAGATACGCAGTATTTT.

The chain carries TRBV29-1 and TRBJ2-3, with D tentatively TRBD2 (6 bases). V was shortened by 1 base and J by 3 bases, with 11 bases between the two germline ends. Germline values: CDR1 SQVTM, CDR2 ANQGSEA. The CDR3 totals 14 residues. CDR3 protein: CSVEVGGVTDTQYF. CDR3 bases: TGCAGCGTTGAAGTGGGAGGTGTGACAGATACGCAGTATTTT.

The chain has TRBV2 and TRBJ2-2; weak D call: TRBD1 (5 bases). V lost 8 bases and J 5 bases, leaving 12 bases between the germline ends. This CDR3 region has 13 residues. The germline CDR1 and CDR2 sequences are SNHLY and FYNNEI. This chain's CDR3 is CASDPSGTGELFF. CDR3 DNA: TGTGCCAGCGACCCTTCAGGGACCGGGGAGCTGTTTTTT.